Listed below are T cell receptor beta chains from one sample, sequenced in a study of CD8 T cells in Susac syndrome. TCRdb ran MiXCR on the immunoSEQ multiplex PCR reads and lists one entry per CDR3 protein. The table shows about 80,000 distinct CDR3 sequences, with roughly 93% occurring only once. The sample consisted of CD8+ T cells from PBMCs. These receptors were taken from a human donor in good health. Both conserved end residues are part of each CDR3.

v_gene,CDR3aa
TRBV4-1,CASSQDRGGQGTQYF
TRBV3-1,CASSQEAPTTDTQYF
TRBV19,CASSSPPYEQYF
TRBV29-1,CSVEGQRDENEQFF
TRBV27,CASRKGAEKLFF
TRBV6-5,CASSTTGGGYTF
TRBV29-1,CSVLAGIYEQYF
TRBV29-1,CSAEWGYKQYF
TRBV20-1,CSAYTGSSNTIYF
TRBV19,CASRWGGRNEQFF
TRBV9,CASSVSNSYEQYF
TRBV7-9,CASSFPQGQETQYF
TRBV20-1,CSAMDRGMNTEAFF
TRBV29-1,CSGAPGGAEAFF
TRBV7-9,CAQDKGTGGRYGYTF
TRBV2,CASSSPGGGAKNIQYF